Sequencing of this T cell receptor beta chain was carried out in a study of T cell changes during pregnancy in multiple sclerosis. Germline lookup yields CDR1 SGHTA and CDR2 FQGNSA. The CDR3 has 14 residues. V was clipped by 3 bases and J by 0 bases; unmatched bases: 2. The repertoire was sequenced with immunoSEQ multiplex PCR; TCRdb's copy has only in-frame clones and lacks some. The repertoire holds approximately 20,000 clones, with just over 85% as singletons. In this sample, this clone turned up once. This specimen was CD8+ T cells from peripheral blood mononuclear cells, taken in the third trimester of pregnancy. J is TRBJ2-7 and V is TRBV7-2, with 7 bases lining up with TRBD2. The TCR comes from a female donor in good health, enrolled as a control in a pregnancy study. The CDR3 region has the DNA TGTGCCAGCAGCTTTGGGGGGGACTCCTACGAGCAGTACTTC. As protein: CASSFGGDSYEQYF.